This is a list of T cell receptor beta chains from one sample in a study of T cells in Graves' hyperthyroidism and ophthalmopathy. One entry per CDR3 protein, called by TCRdb with MiXCR from the multiplex PCR reads. There are 300,000 to 500,000 distinct CDR3 sequences in the sample; about 15% occur only once, and 30% to 35% lies in the top ten. The sample comprised blood. These receptors all stem from a woman in her thirties with Graves' hyperthyroidism. Both conserved end residues are part of each CDR3. The order of the fields is clone size, V gene, D gene, J gene, CDR3 DNA, CDR3 protein. D genes are given only for firm matches. Clone size is stated in some rows and not others, as once, few, many or a class when expanded.

many,TRBV18,.,TRBJ2-5,TGTGCCAGCTCACTTTTTCCCCAAGAGACCCAGTACTTC,CASSLFPQETQYF
few,TRBV6-1,.,TRBJ2-4,TGTGCCAGCAGCCGGAGGGGAGCCAAAAACATTCAGTACTTC,CASSRRGAKNIQYF
.,TRBV27,TRBD1,TRBJ1-2,TGTGCCAGCAGTAGGGACAGGGGTTGGTATGGCTACACCTTC,CASSRDRGWYGYTF
.,TRBV20-1,.,TRBJ1-3,TGCAGTGCTAGGGGGGCGGGTGGAAACACCATATATTTT,CSARGAGGNTIYF
.,TRBV7-9,.,TRBJ1-4,TGTGCCAGCAGCCAAAAGGGGCTGGCAGGGAGATATAATGAAAAACTGTTTTTT,CASSQKGLAGRYNEKLFF
.,TRBV5-1,TRBD1,TRBJ1-1,TGCGCCAGCAGCTTGGTGGGGACAGGATCGCCTTCGAACACTGAAGCTTTCTTT,CASSLVGTGSPSNTEAFF
many,TRBV28,.,TRBJ2-7,TGTGCCAGCGCGAGCATGGCACGAGGGGAGCAGTACTTC,CASASMARGEQYF
few,TRBV6-6,.,TRBJ2-7,TGTGCCAGCAGTTACTCAGTAGCGGACTCCTACGAGCAGTACTTC,CASSYSVADSYEQYF
.,TRBV7-9,.,TRBJ1-1,TGTGCCAGCAGCTTCAGGAACAAGAACACTGAAGCTTTCTTT,CASSFRNKNTEAFF
many,TRBV20-1,TRBD2,TRBJ2-1,TGCAGTGCTAGACCGGCGGTAGCGGGAGGCTACAATGAGCAGTTCTTC,CSARPAVAGGYNEQFF
.,TRBV7-9,.,TRBJ2-7,TGTGCCTCTAACCGGGGGCAGGACGAGCAGTACTTC,CASNRGQDEQYF
.,TRBV6-1,.,TRBJ1-5,TGTGCCAGCAGTGAAGTAGTCGGGGCTCAGCAGCCCCAGCATTTT,CASSEVVGAQQPQHF
.,TRBV20-1,TRBD1,TRBJ1-5,TGCAGTGCTACCGGGACAGGAGTTAGCAATCAGCCCCAGCATTTT,CSATGTGVSNQPQHF
.,TRBV6-1,.,TRBJ2-7,TGTGCCAGCAGTAAGAACAGGGATTCCTACGAGCAGTACTTC,CASSKNRDSYEQYF
.,TRBV18,.,TRBJ1-5,TGTGCCAGCTCGTCACAGAGAGGGGATCAGCCCCAGCATTTT,CASSSQRGDQPQHF
.,TRBV20-1,.,TRBJ2-7,TGCAGTGCAAGAGATAACCCAGGGAAAAAGAGGGGAATCTACGAGCAGTACTTC,CSARDNPGKKRGIYEQYF
few,TRBV7-3,TRBD1,TRBJ1-1,TGTGCCAGCAGCTTATTGGGGACAGCGAACACTGAAGCTTTCTTT,CASSLLGTANTEAFF
few,TRBV11-2,TRBD2,TRBJ2-5,TGTGCCAGCAGCCCCCCGGGGGGCCAAGAGACCCAGTACTTC,CASSPPGGQETQYF
many,TRBV20-1,TRBD2,TRBJ2-7,TGCAGTGCTGTAACCGGGACTAGCGGGGCCTACGAGCAGTACTTC,CSAVTGTSGAYEQYF
few,TRBV7-2,TRBD1,TRBJ1-2,TGTGCCAGCAGCTCGGGAAGGGGACAGGGGCTCTATGGCTACACCTTC,CASSSGRGQGLYGYTF
few,TRBV19,TRBD1,TRBJ2-5,TGTGCCAGTAGTATCCCGAGACAGGGGTTTTTGAAGACCCAGTACTTC,CASSIPRQGFLKTQYF
few,TRBV10-3,TRBD2,TRBJ2-3,TGTGCCATCAACTCAGCGGGAGGGGTCACAGATACGCAGTATTTT,CAINSAGGVTDTQYF
few,TRBV19,TRBD1,TRBJ2-7,TGTGCCAGTAGCCATGGACAGGGAGGCGAGCAGTACTTC,CASSHGQGGEQYF
few,TRBV20-1,.,TRBJ1-1,TGCAGTGCTAGAGTAGCAGAACTTTACACTGAAGCTTTCTTT,CSARVAELYTEAFF
many,TRBV29-1,.,TRBJ1-2,TGCAGCGTTGAAGAGGGGGGCTACACCTTC,CSVEEGGYTF